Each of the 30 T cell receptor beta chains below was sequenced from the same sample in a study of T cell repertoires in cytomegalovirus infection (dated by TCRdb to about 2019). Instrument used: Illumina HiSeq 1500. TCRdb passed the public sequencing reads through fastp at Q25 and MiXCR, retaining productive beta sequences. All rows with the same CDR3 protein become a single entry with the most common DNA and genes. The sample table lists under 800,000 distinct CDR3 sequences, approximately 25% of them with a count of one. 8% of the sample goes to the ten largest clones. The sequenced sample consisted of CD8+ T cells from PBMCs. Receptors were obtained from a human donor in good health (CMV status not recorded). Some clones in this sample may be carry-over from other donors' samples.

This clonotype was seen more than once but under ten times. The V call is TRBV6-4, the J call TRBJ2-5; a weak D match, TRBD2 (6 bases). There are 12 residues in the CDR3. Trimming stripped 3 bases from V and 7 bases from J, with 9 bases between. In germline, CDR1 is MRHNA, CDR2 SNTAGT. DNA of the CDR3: TGTGCCAGCAGTGAGGGACTGGGGACCCAGTACTTC. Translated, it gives CASSEGLGTQYF.

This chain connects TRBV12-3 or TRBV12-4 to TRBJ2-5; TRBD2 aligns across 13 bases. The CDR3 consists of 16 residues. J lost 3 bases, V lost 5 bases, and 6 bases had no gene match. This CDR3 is CASSRTSGGTKETQYF. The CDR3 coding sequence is TGTGCCAGCAGTCGGACTAGCGGGGGAACCAAAGAGACCCAGTACTTC.

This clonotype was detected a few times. The CDR3, as DNA: TGCGCCAGCAGCCAATTGCCATCCGGGGACGATGAGCAGTTCTTC. Translated, it gives CASSQLPSGDDEQFF. The chain recombines TRBV4-1 with TRBJ2-1, with D perhaps given as TRBD1 or TRBD2 (5 bases each). CDR1 and CDR2 (germline): MGHRA, YSYEKL. CDR3 length equals 15 residues. Between the trimmed V and J ends, which lost 2 bases and 8 bases, there was a span of 16 bases.

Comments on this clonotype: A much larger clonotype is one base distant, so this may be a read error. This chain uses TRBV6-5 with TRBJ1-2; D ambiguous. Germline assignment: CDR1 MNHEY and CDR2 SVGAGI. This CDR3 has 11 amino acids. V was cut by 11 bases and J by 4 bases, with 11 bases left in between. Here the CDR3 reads CASQSPYGYTF. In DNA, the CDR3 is TGTGCCTCACAGAGCCCCTATGGCTACACCTTC.

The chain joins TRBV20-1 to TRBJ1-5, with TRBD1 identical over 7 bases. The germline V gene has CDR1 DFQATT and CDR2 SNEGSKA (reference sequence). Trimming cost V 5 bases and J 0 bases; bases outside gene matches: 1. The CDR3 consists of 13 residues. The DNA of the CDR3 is TGCAGTGCTTGGACAGGTAGCAATCAGCCCCAGCATTTT. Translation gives CSAWTGSNQPQHF.

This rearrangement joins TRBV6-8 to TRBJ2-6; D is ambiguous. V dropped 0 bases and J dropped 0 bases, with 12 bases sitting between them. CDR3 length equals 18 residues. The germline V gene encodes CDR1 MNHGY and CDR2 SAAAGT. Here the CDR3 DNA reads TGTGCCAGCAGTTACTCCTCCCGCGGAAACTCTGGGGCCAACGTCCTGACTTTC. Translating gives CASSYSSRGNSGANVLTF.

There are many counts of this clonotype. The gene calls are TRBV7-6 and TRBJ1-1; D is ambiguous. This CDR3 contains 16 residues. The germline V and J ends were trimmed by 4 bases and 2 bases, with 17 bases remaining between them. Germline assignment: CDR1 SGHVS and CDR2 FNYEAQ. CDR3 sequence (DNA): TGTGCCAGCAGCTCCTTACAGTACCTTGAAAACACTGAAGCTTTCTTT. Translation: CASSSLQYLENTEAFF.

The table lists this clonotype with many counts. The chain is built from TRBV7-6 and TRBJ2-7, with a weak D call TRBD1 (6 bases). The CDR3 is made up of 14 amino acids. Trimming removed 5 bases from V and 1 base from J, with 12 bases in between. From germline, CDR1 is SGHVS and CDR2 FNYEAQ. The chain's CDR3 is CASSPGTISYEQYF. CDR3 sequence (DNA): TGTGCCAGCAGCCCCGGGACAATTTCCTACGAGCAGTACTTC. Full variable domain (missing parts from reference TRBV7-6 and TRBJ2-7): GAGVSQSPRYKVTKRGQDVALRCDPISGHVSLYWYRQALGQGPEFLTYFNYEAQQDKSGLPNDRFSAERPEGSISTLTIQRTEQRDSAMYRCASSPGTISYEQYFGPGTRLTVT.

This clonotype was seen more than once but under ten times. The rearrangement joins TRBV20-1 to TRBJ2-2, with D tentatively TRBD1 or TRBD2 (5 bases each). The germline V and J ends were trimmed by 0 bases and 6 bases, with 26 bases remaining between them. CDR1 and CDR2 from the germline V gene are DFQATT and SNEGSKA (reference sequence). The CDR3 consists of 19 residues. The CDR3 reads CSARDLRGAPNTRAGELFF. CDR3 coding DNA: TGCAGTGCTAGAGATCTTAGAGGGGCCCCTAACACAAGGGCCGGGGAGCTGTTTTTT.

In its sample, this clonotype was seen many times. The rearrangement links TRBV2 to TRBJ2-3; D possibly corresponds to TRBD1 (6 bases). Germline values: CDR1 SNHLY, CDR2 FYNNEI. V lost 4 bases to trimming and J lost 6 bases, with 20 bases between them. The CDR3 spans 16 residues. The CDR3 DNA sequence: TGTGCCAGCAGTGCTGGTTCCGGGACACACCAGGATACGCAGTATTTT. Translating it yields CASSAGSGTHQDTQYF. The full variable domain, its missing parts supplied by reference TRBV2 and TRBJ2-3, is EPEVTQTPSHQVTQMGQEVILRCVPISNHLYFYWYRQILGQKVEFLVSFYNNEISEKSEIFDDQFSVERPDGSNFTLKIRSTKLEDSAMYFCASSAGSGTHQDTQYFGPGTRLTVL.

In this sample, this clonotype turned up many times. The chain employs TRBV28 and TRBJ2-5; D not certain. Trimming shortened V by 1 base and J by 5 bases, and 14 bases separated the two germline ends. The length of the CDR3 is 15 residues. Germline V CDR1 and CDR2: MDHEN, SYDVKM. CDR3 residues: CASSLYSQSGETQYF. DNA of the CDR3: TGTGCCAGCAGTTTATACTCTCAATCCGGGGAGACCCAGTACTTC. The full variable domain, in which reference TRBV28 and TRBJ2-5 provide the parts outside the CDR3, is DVKVTQSSRYLVKRTGEKVFLECVQDMDHENMFWYRQDPGLGLRLIYFSYDVKMKEKGDIPEGYSVSREKKERFSLILESASTNQTSMYLCASSLYSQSGETQYFGPGTRLLVL.

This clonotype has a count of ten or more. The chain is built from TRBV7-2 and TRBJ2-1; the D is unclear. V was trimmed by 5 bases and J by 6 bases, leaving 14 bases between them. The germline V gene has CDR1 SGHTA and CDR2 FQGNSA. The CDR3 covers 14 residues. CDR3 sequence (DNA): TGTGCCAGCAGCCCTTTGCCGCTCGGCAATGAGCAGTTCTTC. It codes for CASSPLPLGNEQFF.

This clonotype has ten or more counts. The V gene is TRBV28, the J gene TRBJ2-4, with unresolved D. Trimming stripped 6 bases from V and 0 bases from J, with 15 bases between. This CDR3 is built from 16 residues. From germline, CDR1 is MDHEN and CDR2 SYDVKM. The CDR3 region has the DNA TGTGCCAGCAGCCCCCCCAGATCCTTAGCCAAAAACATTCAGTACTTC. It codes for CASSPPRSLAKNIQYF. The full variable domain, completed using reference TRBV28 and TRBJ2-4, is DVKVTQSSRYLVKRTGEKVFLECVQDMDHENMFWYRQDPGLGLRLIYFSYDVKMKEKGDIPEGYSVSREKKERFSLILESASTNQTSMYLCASSPPRSLAKNIQYFGAGTRLSVL.

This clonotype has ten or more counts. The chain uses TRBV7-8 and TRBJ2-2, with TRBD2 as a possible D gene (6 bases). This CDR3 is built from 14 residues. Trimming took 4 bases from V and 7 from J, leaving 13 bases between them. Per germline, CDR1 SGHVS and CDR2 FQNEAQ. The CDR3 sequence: CASSSGLYSGELFF. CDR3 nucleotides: TGTGCCAGCAGCTCGGGACTTTATAGCGGGGAGCTGTTTTTT.

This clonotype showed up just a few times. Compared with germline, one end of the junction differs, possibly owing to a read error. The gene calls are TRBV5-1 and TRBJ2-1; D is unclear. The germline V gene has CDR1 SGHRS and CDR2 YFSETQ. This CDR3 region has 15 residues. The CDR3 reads CARRRRTLGYNEQFF. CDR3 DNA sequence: TGCGCCCGCAGGAGACGGACCCTGGGGTACAATGAGCAGTTCTTC.

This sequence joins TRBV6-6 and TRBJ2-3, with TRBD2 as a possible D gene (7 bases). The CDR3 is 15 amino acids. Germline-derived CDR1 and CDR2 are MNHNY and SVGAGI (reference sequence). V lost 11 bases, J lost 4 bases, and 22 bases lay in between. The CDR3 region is CAAKEGGAHADTQYF. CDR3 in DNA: TGTGCCGCCAAAGAGGGGGGGGCGCACGCAGATACGCAGTATTTT.

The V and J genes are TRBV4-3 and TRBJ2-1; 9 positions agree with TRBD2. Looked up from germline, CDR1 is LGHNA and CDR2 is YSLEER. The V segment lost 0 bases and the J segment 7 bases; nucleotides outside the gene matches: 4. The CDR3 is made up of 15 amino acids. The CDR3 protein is CASSQEASGDNEQFF. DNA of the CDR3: TGCGCCAGCAGCCAAGAGGCTAGCGGGGATAATGAGCAGTTCTTC.

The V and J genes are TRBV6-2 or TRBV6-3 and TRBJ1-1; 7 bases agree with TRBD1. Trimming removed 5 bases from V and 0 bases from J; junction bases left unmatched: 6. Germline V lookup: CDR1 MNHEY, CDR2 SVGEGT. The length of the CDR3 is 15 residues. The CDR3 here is CASSEPGGLNTEAFF. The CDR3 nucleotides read TGTGCCAGCAGTGAACCAGGGGGACTGAACACTGAAGCTTTCTTT.

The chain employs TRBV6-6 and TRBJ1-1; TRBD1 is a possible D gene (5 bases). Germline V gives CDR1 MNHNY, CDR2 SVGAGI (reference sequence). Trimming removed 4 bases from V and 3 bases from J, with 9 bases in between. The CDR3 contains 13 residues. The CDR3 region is CASSSGVDTEAFF. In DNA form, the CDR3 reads TGTGCCAGCAGTTCGGGGGTTGACACTGAAGCTTTCTTT.

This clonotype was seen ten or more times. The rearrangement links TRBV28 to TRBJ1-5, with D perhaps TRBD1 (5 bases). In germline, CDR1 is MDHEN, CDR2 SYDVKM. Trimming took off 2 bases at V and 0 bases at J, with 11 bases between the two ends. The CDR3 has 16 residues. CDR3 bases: TGTGCCAGCAGTTTAAGGCCAGGGAATAGCAATCAGCCCCAGCATTTT. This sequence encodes CASSLRPGNSNQPQHF. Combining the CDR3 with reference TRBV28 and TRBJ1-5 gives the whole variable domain DVKVTQSSRYLVKRTGEKVFLECVQDMDHENMFWYRQDPGLGLRLIYFSYDVKMKEKGDIPEGYSVSREKKERFSLILESASTNQTSMYLCASSLRPGNSNQPQHFGDGTRLSIL.

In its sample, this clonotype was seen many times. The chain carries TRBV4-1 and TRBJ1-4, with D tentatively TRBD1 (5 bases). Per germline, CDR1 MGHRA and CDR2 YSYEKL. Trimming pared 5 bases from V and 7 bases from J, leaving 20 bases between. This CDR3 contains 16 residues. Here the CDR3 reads CASSEVGGAKGEKLFF. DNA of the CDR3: TGCGCCAGCAGCGAAGTCGGCGGGGCTAAGGGTGAAAAACTGTTTTTT.

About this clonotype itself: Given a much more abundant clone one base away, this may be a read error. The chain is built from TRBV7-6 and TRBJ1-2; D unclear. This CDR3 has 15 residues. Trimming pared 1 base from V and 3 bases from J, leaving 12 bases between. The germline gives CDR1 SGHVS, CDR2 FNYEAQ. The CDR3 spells CASSLEGTPDYGYTF. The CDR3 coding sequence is TGTGCCAGCAGCTTAGAGGGTACCCCCGACTATGGCTACACCTTC.

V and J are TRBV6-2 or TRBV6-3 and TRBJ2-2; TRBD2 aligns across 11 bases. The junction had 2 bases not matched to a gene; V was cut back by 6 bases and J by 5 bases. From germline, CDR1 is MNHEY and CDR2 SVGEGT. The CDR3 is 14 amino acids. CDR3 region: CASRRLAGTGELFF. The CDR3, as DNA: TGTGCCAGCAGGCGACTAGCGGGGACCGGGGAGCTGTTTTTT.

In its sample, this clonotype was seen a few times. This CDR3 reads CASSQGSDGYTF. In DNA, the CDR3 is TGCGCCAGCAGCCAAGGATCCGATGGCTACACCTTC. The genes are TRBV4-1 and TRBJ1-2, with D unresolved. The CDR3 contains 12 residues. Germline V gives CDR1 MGHRA, CDR2 YSYEKL. V was trimmed by 1 base and J by 6 bases, leaving 6 bases between them.

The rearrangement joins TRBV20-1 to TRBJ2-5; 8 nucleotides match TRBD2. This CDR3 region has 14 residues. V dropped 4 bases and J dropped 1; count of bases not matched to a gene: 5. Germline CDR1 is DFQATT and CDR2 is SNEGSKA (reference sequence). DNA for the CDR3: TGCAGTGCTAAGGGGCGGGGGGTCCAAGAGACCCAGTACTTC. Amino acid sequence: CSAKGRGVQETQYF.

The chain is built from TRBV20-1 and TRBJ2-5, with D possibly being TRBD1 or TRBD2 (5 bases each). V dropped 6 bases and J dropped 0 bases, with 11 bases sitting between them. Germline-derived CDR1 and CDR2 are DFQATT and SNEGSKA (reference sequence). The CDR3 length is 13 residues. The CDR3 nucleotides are TGCAGTGCCGGGGCCCAAAACCAAGAGACCCAGTACTTC. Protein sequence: CSAGAQNQETQYF.

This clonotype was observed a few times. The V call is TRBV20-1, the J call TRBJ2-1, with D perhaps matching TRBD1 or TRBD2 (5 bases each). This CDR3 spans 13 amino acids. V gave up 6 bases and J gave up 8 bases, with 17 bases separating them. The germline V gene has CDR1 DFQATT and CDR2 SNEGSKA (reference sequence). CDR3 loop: CSAPGAFEDEQFF. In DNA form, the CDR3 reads TGCAGTGCCCCCGGGGCCTTCGAGGATGAGCAGTTCTTC.

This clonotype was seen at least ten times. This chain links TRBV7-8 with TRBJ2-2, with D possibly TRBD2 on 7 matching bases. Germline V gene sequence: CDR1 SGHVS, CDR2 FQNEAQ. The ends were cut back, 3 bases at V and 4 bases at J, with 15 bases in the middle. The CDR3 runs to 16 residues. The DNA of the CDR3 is TGTGCCAGCAGCTTTAAGAGGGGGGGGGTCACCGGGGAGCTGTTTTTT. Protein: CASSFKRGGVTGELFF. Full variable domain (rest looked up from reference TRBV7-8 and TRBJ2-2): GAGVSQSPRYKVAKRGQDVALRCDPISGHVSLFWYQQALGQGPEFLTYFQNEAQLDKSGLPSDRFFAERPEGSVSTLKIQRTQQEDSAVYLCASSFKRGGVTGELFFGEGSRLTVL.

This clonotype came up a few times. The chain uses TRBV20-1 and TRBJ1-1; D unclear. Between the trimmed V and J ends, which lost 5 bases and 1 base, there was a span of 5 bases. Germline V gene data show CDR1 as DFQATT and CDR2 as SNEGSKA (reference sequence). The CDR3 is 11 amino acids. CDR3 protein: CSAPGNTEAFF. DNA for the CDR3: TGCAGTGCTCCAGGGAACACTGAAGCTTTCTTT.

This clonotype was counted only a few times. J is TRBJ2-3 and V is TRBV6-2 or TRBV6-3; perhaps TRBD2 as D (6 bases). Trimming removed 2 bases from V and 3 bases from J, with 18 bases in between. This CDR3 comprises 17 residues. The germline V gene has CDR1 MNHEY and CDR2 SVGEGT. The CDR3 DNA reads TGTGCCAGCAGTTACCGACGGACTGCCGGGGGAACAGATACGCAGTATTTT. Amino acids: CASSYRRTAGGTDTQYF.